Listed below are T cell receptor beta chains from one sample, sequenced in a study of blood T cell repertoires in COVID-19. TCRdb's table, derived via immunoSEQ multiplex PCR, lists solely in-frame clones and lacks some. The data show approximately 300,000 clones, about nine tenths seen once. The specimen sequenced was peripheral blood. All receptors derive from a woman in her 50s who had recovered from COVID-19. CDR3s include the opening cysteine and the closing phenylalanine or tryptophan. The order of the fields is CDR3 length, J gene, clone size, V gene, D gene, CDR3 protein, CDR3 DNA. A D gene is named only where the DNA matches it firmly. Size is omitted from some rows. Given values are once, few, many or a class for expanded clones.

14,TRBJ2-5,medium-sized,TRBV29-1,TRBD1,CSVALTGGIKTQYF,TGCAGCGTTGCTTTAACAGGGGGGATAAAGACCCAGTACTTC
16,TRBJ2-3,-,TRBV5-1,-,CASSLGHRVQTDTQYF,TGCGCCAGCAGCTTGGGGCACAGGGTCCAAACAGATACGCAGTATTTT
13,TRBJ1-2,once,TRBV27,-,CASSRTGNYGYTF,TGTGCCAGCAGCCGAACAGGGAACTATGGCTACACCTTC
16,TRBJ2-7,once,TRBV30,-,CAWSPVVGRRKTEQYF,TGTGCCTGGAGTCCCGTCGTCGGCCGGCGGAAGACGGAGCAGTACTTC
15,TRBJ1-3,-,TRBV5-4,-,CASSTGGVLGNTIYF,TGTGCCAGCAGCACGGGGGGGGTTTTGGGAAACACCATATATTTT
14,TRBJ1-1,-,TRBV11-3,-,CASSPRGGGTEAFF,TGTGCCAGCAGCCCCCGCGGGGGGGGCACTGAAGCTTTCTTT
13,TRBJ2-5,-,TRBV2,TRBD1,CASSKDRQETQYF,TGTGCCAGCAGTAAGGACAGGCAAGAGACCCAGTACTTC
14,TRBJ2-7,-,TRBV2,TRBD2,CASMNPGLTYEQYF,TGTGCCAGCATGAATCCGGGACTAACTTACGAGCAGTACTTC
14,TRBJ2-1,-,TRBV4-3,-,CASSQDAFRNEQFF,TGCGCCAGCAGCCAAGATGCTTTCAGGAATGAGCAGTTCTTC
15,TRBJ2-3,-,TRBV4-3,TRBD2,CASSPSGGTGDTQYF,TGCGCCAGCAGCCCTAGCGGGGGGACGGGGGATACGCAGTATTTT
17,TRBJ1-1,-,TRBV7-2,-,CASSDSPLRLTNTEAFF,TGTGCCAGCAGCGACAGTCCGTTGAGGCTGACGAACACTGAAGCTTTCTTT
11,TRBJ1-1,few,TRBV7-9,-,CASSLSGEAFF,TGTGCCAGCAGCTTGTCAGGTGAAGCTTTCTTT
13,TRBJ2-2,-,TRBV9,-,CASSILGGGELFF,TGTGCCAGCAGCATTTTAGGGGGCGGGGAGCTGTTTTTT
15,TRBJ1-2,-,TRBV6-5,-,CASSYRGGGAAGYTF,TGTGCCAGCAGTTACCGGGGCGGGGGGGCGGCTGGCTACACCTTC
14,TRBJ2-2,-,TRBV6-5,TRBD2,CATWGGANTGELFF,TGTGCCACCTGGGGGGGAGCAAACACCGGGGAGCTGTTTTTT
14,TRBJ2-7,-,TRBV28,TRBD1,CASNLPGQGKRQYF,TGTGCCAGCAATCTACCCGGACAGGGCAAGCGGCAGTACTTC
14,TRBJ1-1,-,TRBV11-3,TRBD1,CASSSGTGGREAFF,TGTGCCAGCAGCTCCGGGACAGGGGGCAGGGAAGCTTTCTTT
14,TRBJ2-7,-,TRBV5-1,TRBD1,CASSSGTANYEQYF,TGCGCCAGCAGCTCTGGGACAGCAAACTACGAGCAGTACTTC
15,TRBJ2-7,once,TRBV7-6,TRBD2,CASSLVLAGGHEQYF,TGTGCCAGCAGCTTAGTATTAGCGGGGGGCCACGAGCAGTACTTC
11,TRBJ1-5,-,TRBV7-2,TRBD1,CASSPGGPQHF,TGTGCCAGCAGCCCAGGGGGGCCCCAGCATTTT
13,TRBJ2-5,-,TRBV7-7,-,CASSPGVQETQYF,TGTGCTAGCAGCCCCGGGGTCCAAGAGACCCAGTACTTC
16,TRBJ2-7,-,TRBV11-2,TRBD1,CASSLRSGDRGVEQYF,TGTGCCAGCAGCCTCAGGTCGGGGGACAGGGGCGTCGAGCAGTACTTC
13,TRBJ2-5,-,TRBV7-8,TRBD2,CASSRSGEETQYF,TGTGCCAGCAGCCGTAGCGGGGAGGAGACCCAGTACTTC
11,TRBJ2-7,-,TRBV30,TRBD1,CAWHRGYEQYF,TGTGCCTGGCACAGGGGATACGAGCAGTACTTC
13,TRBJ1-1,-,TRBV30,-,CAWEGVQRTEAFF,TGTGCCTGGGAGGGCGTTCAGCGGACTGAAGCTTTCTTT
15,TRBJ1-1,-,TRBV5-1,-,CASSLGPGSPTEAFF,TGCGCCAGCAGCTTGGGTCCAGGGTCTCCCACTGAAGCTTTCTTT
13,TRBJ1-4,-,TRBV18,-,CASSPLPGEKLFF,TGTGCCAGCTCACCACTGCCAGGGGAAAAACTGTTTTTT
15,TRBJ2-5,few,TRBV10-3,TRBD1,CAISGTGGFKETQYF,TGTGCCATCAGCGGGACAGGGGGATTCAAAGAGACCCAGTACTTC
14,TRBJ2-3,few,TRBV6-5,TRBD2,CASSYLAGSDTQYF,TGTGCCAGCAGTTACCTAGCGGGTTCAGATACGCAGTATTTT
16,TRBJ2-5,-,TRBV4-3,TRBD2,CASSLSSGGAGETQYF,TGCGCCAGCAGCCTCTCCAGCGGGGGGGCGGGAGAGACCCAGTACTTC
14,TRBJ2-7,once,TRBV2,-,CASSVNREGYEQYF,TGTGCCAGCAGTGTAAACAGGGAAGGCTACGAGCAGTACTTC
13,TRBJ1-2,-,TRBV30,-,CAWNPTGLYGYTF,TGTGCCTGGAATCCGACAGGCCTCTATGGCTACACCTTC
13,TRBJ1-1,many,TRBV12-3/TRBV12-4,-,CASSRGGGTEAFF,TGTGCCAGCAGCCGGGGGGGAGGCACTGAAGCTTTCTTT
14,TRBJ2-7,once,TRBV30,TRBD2,CAWSVQLAGYEQYF,TGTGCCTGGAGTGTACAACTAGCGGGCTACGAGCAGTACTTC
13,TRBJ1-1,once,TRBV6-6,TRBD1,CASTKTGETEAFF,TGTGCCAGCACCAAGACAGGGGAAACTGAAGCTTTCTTT
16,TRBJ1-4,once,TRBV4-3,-,CASSQGARGYNEKLFF,TGCGCCAGCAGCCAAGGAGCAAGGGGCTATAATGAAAAACTGTTTTTT
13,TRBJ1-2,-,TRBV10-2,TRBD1,CASSESRDSGYTF,TGCGCCAGCAGTGAGTCCAGGGACAGTGGCTACACCTTC
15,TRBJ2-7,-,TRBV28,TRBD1,CASSPPGQGSYEQYF,TGTGCCAGCAGTCCTCCGGGACAGGGGTCCTACGAGCAGTACTTC
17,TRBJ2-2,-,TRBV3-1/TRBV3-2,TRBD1,CASSQDTGVTFTGELFF,TGTGCCAGCAGCCAAGATACAGGGGTCACCTTCACCGGGGAGCTGTTTTTT
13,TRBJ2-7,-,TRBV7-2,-,CASSPYGTPEQYF,TGTGCCAGCAGCCCCTACGGGACACCCGAGCAGTACTTC
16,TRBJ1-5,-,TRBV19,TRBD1,CASRTTGTGSNQPQHF,TGTGCCAGTAGGACAACCGGGACAGGTAGCAATCAGCCCCAGCATTTT
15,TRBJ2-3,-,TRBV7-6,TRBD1,CASSYRGRGADTQYF,TGTGCCAGCAGCTACAGGGGGCGCGGGGCAGATACGCAGTATTTT